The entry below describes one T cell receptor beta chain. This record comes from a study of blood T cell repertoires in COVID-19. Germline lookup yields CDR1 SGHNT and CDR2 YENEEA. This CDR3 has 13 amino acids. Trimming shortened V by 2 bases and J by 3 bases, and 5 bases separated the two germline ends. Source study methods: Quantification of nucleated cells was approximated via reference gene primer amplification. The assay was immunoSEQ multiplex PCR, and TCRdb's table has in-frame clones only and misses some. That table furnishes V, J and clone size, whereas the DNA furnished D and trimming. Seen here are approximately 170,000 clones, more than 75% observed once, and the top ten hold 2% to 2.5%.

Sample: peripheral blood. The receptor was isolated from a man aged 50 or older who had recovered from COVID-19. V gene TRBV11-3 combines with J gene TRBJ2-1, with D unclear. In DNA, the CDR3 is TGTGCCAGCAGCTTAACAGTCTACAATGAGCAGTTCTTC. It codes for CASSLTVYNEQFF.